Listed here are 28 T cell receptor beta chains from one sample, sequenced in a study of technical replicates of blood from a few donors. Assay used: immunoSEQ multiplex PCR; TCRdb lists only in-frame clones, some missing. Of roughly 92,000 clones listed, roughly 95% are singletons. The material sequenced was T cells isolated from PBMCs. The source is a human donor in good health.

The CDR3 DNA is TGTGCCACCAGCGGGGACAGGGGTATGAACACTGAAGCTTTCTTT. Residues: CATSGDRGMNTEAFF. V gene TRBV15 combines with J gene TRBJ1-1; 10 positions match TRBD1. V shed 5 bases, J shed 0 bases, and the junction held 3 bases outside the gene matches. This CDR3 has 15 amino acids. Germline V lookup: CDR1 LNHNV, CDR2 YYDKDF (reference sequence). Complete variable domain (other parts from reference TRBV15 and TRBJ1-1): DAMVIQNPRYQVTQFGKPVTLSCSQTLNHNVMYWYQQKSSQAPKLLFHYYDKDFNNEADTPDNFQSRRPNTSFCFLDIRSPGLGDTAMYLCATSGDRGMNTEAFFGQGTRLTVV.

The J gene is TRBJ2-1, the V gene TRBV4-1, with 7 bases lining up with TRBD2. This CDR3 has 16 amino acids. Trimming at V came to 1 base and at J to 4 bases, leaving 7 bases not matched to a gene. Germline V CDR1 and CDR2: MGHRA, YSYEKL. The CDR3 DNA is TGCGCCAGCAGCCAAGGCTGGGGGGAGGGATACAATGAGCAGTTCTTC. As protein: CASSQGWGEGYNEQFF.

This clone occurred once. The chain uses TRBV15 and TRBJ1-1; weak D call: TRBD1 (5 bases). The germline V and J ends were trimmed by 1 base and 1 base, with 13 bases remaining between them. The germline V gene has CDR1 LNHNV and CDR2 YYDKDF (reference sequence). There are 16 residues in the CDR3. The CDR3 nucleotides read TGTGCCACCAGCAGAGGTGGACAACGGCGGAACACTGAAGCTTTCTTT. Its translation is CATSRGGQRRNTEAFF. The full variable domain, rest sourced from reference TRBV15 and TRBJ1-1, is DAMVIQNPRYQVTQFGKPVTLSCSQTLNHNVMYWYQQKSSQAPKLLFHYYDKDFNNEADTPDNFQSRRPNTSFCFLDIRSPGLGDTAMYLCATSRGGQRRNTEAFFGQGTRLTVV.

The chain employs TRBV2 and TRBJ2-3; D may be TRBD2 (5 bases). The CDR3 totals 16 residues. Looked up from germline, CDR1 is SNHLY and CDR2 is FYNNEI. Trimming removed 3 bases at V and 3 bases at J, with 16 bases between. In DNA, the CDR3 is TGTGCCAGCAGTGAGCTTGTGGGAGCTTCAACAGATACGCAGTATTTT. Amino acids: CASSELVGASTDTQYF.

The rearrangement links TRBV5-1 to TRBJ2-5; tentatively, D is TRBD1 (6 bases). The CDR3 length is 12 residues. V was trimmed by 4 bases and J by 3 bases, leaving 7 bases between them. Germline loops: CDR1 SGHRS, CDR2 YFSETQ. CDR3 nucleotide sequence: TGCGCCAGCAGCAACAGGGAAGAGACCCAGTACTTC. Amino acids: CASSNREETQYF.

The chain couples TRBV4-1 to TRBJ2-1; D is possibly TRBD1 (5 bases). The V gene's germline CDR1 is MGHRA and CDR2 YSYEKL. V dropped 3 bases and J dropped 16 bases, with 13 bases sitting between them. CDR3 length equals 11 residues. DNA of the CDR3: TGCGCCAGCAGCCACGCAGGGATAGGTTTCTTC. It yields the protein CASSHAGIGFF.

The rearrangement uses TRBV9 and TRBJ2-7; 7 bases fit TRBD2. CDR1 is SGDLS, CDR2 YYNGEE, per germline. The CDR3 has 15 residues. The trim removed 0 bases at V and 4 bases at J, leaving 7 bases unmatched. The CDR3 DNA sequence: TGTGCCAGCAGCGTAGGGTTGATAGCGGGTTACGAGCAGTACTTC. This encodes CASSVGLIAGYEQYF.

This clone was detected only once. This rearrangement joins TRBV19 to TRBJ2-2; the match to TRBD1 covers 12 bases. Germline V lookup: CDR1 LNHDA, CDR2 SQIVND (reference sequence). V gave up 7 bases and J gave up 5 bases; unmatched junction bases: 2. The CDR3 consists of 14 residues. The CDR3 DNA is TGTGCCAGTAAGGGACAGGGGGCGACCGGGGAGCTGTTTTTT. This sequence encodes CASKGQGATGELFF. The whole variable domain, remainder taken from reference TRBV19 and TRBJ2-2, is DGGITQSPKYLFRKEGQNVTLSCEQNLNHDAMYWYRQDPGQGLRLIYYSQIVNDFQKGDIAEGYSVSREKKESFPLTVTSAQKNPTAFYLCASKGQGATGELFFGEGSRLTVL.

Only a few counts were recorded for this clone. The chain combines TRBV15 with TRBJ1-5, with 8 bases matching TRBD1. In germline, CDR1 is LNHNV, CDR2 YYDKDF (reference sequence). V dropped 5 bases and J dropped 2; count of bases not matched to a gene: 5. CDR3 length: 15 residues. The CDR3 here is CATSVGQVGNQPQHF. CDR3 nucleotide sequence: TGTGCCACCAGCGTGGGACAGGTTGGCAATCAGCCCCAGCATTTT. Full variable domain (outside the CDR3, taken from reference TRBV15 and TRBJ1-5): DAMVIQNPRYQVTQFGKPVTLSCSQTLNHNVMYWYQQKSSQAPKLLFHYYDKDFNNEADTPDNFQSRRPNTSFCFLDIRSPGLGDTAMYLCATSVGQVGNQPQHFGDGTRLSIL.

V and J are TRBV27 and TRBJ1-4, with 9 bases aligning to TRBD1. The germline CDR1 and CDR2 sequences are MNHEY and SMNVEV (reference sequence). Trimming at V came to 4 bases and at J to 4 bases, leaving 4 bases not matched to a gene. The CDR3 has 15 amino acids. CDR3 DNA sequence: TGTGCCAGCAGTTCCGAGACAGGGGGTAATGAAAAACTGTTTTTT. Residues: CASSSETGGNEKLFF.

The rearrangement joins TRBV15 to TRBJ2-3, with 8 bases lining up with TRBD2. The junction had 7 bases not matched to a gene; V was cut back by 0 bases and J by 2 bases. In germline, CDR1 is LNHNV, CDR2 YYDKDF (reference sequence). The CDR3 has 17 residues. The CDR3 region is CATSRDYTAGDTDTQYF. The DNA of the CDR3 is TGTGCCACCAGCAGAGACTATACAGCGGGAGACACAGATACGCAGTATTTT.

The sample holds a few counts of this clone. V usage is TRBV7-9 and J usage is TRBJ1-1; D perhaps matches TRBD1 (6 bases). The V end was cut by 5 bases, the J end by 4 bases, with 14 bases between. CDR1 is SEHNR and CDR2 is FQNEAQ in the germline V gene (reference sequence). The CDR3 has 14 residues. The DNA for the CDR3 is TGTGCCAGCAGCCTATCCTACAGGGTCACTGAAGCTTTCTTT. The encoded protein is CASSLSYRVTEAFF.

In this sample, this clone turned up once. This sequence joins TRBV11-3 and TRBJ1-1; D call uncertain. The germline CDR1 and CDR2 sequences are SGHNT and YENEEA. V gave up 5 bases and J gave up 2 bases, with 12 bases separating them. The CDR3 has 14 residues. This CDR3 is CASSPVYTNTEAFF. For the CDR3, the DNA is TGTGCCAGCAGCCCCGTTTACACAAACACTGAAGCTTTCTTT.

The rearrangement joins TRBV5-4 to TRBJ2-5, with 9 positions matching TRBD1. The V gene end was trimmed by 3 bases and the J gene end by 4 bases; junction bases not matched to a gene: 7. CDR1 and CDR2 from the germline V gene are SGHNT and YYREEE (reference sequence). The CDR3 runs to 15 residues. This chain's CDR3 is CASSWGQGEGETQYF. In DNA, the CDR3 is TGTGCCAGCAGCTGGGGACAGGGCGAGGGAGAGACCCAGTACTTC.

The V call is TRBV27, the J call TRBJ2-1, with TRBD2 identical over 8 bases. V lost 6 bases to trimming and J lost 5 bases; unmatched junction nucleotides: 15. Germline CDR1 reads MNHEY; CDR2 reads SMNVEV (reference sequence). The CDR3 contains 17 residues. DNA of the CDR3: TGTGCCAGCAGCCCAGGGTGGATGGCGGGAGGTAACAATGAGCAGTTCTTC. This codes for CASSPGWMAGGNNEQFF.

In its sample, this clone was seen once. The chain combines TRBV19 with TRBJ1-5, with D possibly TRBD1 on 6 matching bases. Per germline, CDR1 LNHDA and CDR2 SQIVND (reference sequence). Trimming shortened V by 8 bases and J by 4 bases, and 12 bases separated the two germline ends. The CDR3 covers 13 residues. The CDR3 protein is CASLQGYNQPQHF. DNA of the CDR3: TGTGCCAGTTTACAGGGTTATAATCAGCCCCAGCATTTT.

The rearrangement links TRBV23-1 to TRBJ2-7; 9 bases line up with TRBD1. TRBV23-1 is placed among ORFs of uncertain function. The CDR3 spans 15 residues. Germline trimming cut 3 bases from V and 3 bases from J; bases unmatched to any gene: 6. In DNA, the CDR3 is TGCGCCAGCAGTCACCCCGGGACAGGGTACTACGAGCAGTACTTC. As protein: CASSHPGTGYYEQYF.

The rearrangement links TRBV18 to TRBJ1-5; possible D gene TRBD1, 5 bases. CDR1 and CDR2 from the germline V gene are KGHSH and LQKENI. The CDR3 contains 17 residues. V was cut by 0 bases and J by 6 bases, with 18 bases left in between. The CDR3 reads CASSPPLGAASGQPQHF. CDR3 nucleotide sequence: TGTGCCAGCTCACCACCTCTAGGGGCAGCCAGTGGTCAGCCCCAGCATTTT.

The CDR3 here is CASSLTQGASNYGYTF. The DNA of the CDR3 is TGCGCCAGCAGCTTGACACAGGGTGCATCTAACTATGGCTACACCTTC. V usage is TRBV5-1 and J usage is TRBJ1-2; tentative D call: TRBD1 (6 bases). This CDR3 has 16 amino acids. The germline CDR1 and CDR2 sequences are SGHRS and YFSETQ. V was cut by 1 base and J by 0 bases, with 13 bases left in between. The full variable domain, rest sourced from reference TRBV5-1 and TRBJ1-2, is KAGVTQTPRYLIKTRGQQVTLSCSPISGHRSVSWYQQTPGQGLQFLFEYFSETQRNKGNFPGRFSGRQFSNSRSEMNVSTLELGDSALYLCASSLTQGASNYGYTFGSGTRLTVV.

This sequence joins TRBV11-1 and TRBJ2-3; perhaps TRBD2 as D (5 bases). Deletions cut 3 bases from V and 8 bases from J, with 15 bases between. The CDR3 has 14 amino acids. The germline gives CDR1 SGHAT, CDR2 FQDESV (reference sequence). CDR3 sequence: CASSLGEPPSTQYF. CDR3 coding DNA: TGTGCCAGCAGCTTGGGAGAACCTCCCAGTACGCAGTATTTT.

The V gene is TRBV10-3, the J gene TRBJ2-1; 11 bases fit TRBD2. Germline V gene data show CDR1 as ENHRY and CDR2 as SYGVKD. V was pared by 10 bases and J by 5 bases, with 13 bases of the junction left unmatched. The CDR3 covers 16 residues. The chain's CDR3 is CATEVTGTSGNNEQFF. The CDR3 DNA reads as TGTGCCACGGAAGTTACCGGGACTAGCGGAAACAATGAGCAGTTCTTC.

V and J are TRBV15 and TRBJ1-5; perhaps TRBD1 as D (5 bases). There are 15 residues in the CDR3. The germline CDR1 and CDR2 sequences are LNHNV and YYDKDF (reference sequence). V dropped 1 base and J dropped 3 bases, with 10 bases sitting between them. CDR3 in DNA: TGTGCCACCAGCAGAGGAGACAGAGACAATCAGCCCCAGCATTTT. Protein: CATSRGDRDNQPQHF.

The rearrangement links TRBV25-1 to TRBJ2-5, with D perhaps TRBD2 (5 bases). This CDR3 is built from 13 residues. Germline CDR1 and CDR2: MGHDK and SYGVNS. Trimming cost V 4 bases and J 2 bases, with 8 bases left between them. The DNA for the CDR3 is TGTGCCAGCAGTGGGACTTTTCAAGAGACCCAGTACTTC. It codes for CASSGTFQETQYF.

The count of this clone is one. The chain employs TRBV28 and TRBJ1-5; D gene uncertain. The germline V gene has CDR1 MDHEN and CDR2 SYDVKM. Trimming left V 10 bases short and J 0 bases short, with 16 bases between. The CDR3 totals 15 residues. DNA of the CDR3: TGTGCCATCCTGACTAAGCGGACTAGCAATCAGCCCCAGCATTTT. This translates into CAILTKRTSNQPQHF.

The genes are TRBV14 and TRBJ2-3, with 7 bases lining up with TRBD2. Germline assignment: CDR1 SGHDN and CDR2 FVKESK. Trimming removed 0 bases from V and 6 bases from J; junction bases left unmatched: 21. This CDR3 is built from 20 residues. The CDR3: CASSQDLFKAGVVSGDTQYF. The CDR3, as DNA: TGTGCCAGCAGCCAAGATTTATTTAAGGCGGGAGTGGTAAGCGGGGATACGCAGTATTTT.

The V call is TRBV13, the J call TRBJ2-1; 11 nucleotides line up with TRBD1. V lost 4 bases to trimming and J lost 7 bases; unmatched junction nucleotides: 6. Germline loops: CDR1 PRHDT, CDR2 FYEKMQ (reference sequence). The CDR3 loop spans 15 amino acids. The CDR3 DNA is TGTGCCAGCAGCTCGGACAGGGGGCGCTTGAATGAGCAGTTCTTC. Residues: CASSSDRGRLNEQFF.

CDR3: CASSFSGTGKETQYF. The CDR3 coding sequence is TGTGCCAGCAGCTTCTCCGGGACAGGAAAAGAGACCCAGTACTTC. The J gene is TRBJ2-5, the V gene TRBV7-3; 8 nucleotides line up with TRBD1. With V trimmed by 3 bases and J by 3 bases, 6 bases remained unmatched. Germline loops: CDR1 SGHTA, CDR2 FQGTGA. This CDR3 spans 15 amino acids.

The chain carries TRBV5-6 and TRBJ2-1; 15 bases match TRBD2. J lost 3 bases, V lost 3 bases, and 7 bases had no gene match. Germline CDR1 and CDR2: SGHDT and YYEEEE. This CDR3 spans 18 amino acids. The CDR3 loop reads CASSYRTSGRVFYNEQFF. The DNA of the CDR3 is TGTGCCAGCAGCTACCGGACTAGCGGGAGGGTATTCTACAATGAGCAGTTCTTC.